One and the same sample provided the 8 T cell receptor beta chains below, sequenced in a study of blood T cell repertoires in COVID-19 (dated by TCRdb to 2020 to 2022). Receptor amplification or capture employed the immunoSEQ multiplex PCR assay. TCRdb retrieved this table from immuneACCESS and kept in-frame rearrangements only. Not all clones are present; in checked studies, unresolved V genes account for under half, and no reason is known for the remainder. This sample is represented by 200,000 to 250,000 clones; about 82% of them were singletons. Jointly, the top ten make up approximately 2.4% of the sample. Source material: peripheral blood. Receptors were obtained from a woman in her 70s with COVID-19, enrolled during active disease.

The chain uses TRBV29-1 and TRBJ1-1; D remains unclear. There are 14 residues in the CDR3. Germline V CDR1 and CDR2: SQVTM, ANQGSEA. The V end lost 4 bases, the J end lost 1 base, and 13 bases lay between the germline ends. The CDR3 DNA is TGCAGCGTTGGAGCGGGAGGGAGGAACACTGAAGCTTTCTTT. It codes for CSVGAGGRNTEAFF.

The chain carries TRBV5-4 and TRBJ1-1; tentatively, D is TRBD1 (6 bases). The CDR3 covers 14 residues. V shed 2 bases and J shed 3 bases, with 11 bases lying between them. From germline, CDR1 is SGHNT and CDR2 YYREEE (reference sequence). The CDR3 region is CASSLGGVDTEAFF. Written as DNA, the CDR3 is TGTGCCAGCAGCTTAGGGGGAGTGGACACTGAAGCTTTCTTT.

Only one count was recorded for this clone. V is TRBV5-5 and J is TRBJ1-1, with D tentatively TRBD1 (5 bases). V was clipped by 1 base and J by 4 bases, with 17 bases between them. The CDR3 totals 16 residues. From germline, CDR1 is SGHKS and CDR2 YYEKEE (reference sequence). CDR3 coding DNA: TGTGCCAGCAGCTTGTTTATAGGAGCCCAGGGCACTGAAGCTTTCTTT. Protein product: CASSLFIGAQGTEAFF.

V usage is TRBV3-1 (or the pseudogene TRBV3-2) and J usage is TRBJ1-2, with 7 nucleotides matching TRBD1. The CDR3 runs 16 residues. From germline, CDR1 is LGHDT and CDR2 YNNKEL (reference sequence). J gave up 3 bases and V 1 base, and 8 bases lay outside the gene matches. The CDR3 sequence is CASSQGAGGSYYGYTF. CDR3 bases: TGTGCCAGCAGCCAAGGAGCAGGGGGGAGTTACTATGGCTACACCTTC.

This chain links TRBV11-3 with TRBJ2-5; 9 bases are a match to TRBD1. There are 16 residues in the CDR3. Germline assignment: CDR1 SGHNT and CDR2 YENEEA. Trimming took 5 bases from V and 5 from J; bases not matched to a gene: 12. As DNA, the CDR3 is TGTGCCAGCAGCCCAGGGGCCGGGACAGGGACCGAGACCCAGTACTTC. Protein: CASSPGAGTGTETQYF.

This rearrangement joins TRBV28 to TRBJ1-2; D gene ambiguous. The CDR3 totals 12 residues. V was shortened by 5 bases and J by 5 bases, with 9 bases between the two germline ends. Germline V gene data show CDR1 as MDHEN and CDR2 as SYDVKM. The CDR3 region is CASSQSGYGYTF. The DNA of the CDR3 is TGTGCCAGCAGTCAATCGGGGTATGGCTACACCTTC.

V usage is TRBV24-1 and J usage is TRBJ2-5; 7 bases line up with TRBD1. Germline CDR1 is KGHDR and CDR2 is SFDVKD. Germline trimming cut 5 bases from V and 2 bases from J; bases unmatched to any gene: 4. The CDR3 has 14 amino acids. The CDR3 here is CATSAGTAQETQYF. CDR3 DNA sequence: TGTGCCACCAGTGCGGGGACAGCGCAAGAGACCCAGTACTTC.

The CDR3 spells CASSTQYTDTQYF. The CDR3 DNA follows: TGTGCCAGCAGCACACAGTACACAGATACGCAGTATTTT. This chain connects TRBV7-8 to TRBJ2-3; D call uncertain. Germline V gene sequence: CDR1 SGHVS, CDR2 FQNEAQ. This CDR3 has 13 amino acids. With 5 bases removed from V and 2 bases from J, the gap between germline ends came to 8 bases.